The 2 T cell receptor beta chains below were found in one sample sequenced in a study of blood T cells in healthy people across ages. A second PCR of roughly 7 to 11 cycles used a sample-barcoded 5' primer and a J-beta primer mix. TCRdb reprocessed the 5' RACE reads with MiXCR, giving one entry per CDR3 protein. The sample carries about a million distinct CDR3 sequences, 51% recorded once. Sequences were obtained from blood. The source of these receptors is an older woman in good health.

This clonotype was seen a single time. CDR3 amino acids: CASSHGIGEQFF. In nucleotides, the CDR3 is TGTGCCAGCAGCCACGGGATAGGTGAGCAGTTCTTC. The genes are TRBV3-1 and TRBJ2-1; D might be TRBD2 (5 bases). The germline CDR1 and CDR2 sequences are LGHDT and YNNKEL (reference sequence). Trimming took 3 bases from V and 9 from J, leaving 9 bases between them. The CDR3 extends over 12 amino acids.

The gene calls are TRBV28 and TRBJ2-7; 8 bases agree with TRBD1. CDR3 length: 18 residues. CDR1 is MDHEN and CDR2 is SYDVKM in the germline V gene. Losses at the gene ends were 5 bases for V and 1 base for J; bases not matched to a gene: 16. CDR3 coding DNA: TGTGCCAGCAGTGGGACAAGTAAATGGACAGGGCAGTCCTACGAGCAGTACTTC. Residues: CASSGTSKWTGQSYEQYF. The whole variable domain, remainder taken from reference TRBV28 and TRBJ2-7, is DVKVTQSSRYLVKRTGEKVFLECVQDMDHENMFWYRQDPGLGLRLIYFSYDVKMKEKGDIPEGYSVSREKKERFSLILESASTNQTSMYLCASSGTSKWTGQSYEQYFGPGTRLTVT.